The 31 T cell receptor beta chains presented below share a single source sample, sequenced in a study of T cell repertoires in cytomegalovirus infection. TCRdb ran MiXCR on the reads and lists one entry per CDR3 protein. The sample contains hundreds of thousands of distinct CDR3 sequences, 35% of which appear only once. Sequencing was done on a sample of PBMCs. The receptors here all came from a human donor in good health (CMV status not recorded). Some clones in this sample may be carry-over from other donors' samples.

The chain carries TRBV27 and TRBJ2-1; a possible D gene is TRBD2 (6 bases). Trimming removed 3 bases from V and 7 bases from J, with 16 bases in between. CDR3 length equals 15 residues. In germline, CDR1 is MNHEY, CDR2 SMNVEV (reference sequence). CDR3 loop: CASSLEGPVFNEQFF. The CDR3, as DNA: TGTGCCAGCAGTTTGGAGGGACCCGTCTTTAATGAGCAGTTCTTC.

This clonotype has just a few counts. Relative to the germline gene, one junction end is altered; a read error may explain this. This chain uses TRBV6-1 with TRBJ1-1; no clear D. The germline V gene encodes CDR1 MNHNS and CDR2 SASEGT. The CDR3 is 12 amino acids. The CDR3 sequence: CASGDWPAGAFF. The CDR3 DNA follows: TGTGCCAGCGGTGATTGGCCCGCCGGGGCTTTCTTT.

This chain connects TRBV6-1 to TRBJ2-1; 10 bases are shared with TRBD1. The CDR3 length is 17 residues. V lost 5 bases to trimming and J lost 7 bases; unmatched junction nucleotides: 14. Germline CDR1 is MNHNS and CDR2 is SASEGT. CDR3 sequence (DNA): TGTGCCAGCAGTCCCGGGACAGGGGTCGTTTTCGGGAATGAGCAGTTCTTC. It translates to CASSPGTGVVFGNEQFF.

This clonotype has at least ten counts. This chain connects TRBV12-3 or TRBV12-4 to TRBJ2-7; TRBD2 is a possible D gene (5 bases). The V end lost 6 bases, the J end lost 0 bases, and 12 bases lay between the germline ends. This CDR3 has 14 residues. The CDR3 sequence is CASSRTGSSYEQYF. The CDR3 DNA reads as TGTGCCAGCAGCCGCACGGGGAGCTCCTACGAGCAGTACTTC.

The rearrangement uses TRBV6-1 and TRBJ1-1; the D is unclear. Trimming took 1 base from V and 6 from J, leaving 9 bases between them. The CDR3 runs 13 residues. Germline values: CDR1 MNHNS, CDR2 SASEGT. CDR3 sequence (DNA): TGTGCCAGCAGTGAAGTTGTTGAGTCTGAAGCTTTCTTT. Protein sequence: CASSEVVESEAFF.

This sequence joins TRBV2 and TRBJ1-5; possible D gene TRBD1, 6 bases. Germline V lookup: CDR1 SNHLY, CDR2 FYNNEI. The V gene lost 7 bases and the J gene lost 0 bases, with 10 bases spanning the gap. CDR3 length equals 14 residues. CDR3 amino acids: CASMGANSNQPQHF. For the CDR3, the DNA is TGTGCCAGCATGGGGGCTAATAGCAATCAGCCCCAGCATTTT.

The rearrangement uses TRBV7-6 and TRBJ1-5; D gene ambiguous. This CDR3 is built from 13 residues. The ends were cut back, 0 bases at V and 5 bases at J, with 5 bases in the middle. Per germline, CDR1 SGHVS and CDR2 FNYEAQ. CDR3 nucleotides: TGTGCCAGCAGCTTAGCGCAGGATCAGCCCCAGCATTTT. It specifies CASSLAQDQPQHF.

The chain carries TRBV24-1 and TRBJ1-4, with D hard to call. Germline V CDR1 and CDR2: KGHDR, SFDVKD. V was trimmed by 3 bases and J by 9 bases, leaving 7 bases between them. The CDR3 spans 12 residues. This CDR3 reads CATSDTTKKLFF. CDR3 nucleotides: TGTGCCACCAGTGATACTACAAAAAAACTGTTTTTT.

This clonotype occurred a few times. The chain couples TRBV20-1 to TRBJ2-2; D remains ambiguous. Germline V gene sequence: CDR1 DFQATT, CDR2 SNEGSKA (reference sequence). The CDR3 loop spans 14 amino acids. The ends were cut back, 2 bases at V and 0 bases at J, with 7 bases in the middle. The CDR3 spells CSARLDTNTGELFF. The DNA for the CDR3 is TGCAGTGCTAGATTAGACACGAACACCGGGGAGCTGTTTTTT.

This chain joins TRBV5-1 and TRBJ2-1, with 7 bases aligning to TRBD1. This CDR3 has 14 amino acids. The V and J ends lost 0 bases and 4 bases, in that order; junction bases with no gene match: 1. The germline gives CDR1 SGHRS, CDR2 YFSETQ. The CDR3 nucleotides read TGCGCCAGCAGCTTGGCGGGACAGTACAATGAGCAGTTCTTC. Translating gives CASSLAGQYNEQFF.

CDR3 bases: TGTGCCAGCAACAGAGACAGTTCCTATGGGCCCCAGCATTTT. Translated: CASNRDSSYGPQHF. The V call is TRBV28, the J call TRBJ1-5; D is perhaps TRBD1 (5 bases). In germline, CDR1 is MDHEN, CDR2 SYDVKM. This CDR3 has 14 residues. Trimming cost V 7 bases and J 9 bases, with 19 bases left between them.

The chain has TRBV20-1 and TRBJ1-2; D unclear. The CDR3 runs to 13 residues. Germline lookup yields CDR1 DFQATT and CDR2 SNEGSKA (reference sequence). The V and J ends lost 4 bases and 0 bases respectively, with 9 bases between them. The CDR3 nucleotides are TGCAGTGCTAAAACCCAGACTAACTATGGCTACACCTTC. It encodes CSAKTQTNYGYTF.

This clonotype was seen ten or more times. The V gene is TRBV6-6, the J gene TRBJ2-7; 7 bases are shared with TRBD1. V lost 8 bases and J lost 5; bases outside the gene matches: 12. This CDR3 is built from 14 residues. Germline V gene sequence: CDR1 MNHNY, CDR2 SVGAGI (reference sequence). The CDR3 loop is CASSLVTGPNEQYF. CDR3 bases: TGTGCCAGCTCCCTCGTGACAGGGCCCAACGAGCAGTACTTC.

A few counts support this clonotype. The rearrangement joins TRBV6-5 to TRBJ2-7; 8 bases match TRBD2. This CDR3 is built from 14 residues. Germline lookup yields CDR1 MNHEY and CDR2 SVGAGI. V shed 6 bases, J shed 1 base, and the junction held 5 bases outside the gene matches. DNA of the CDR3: TGTGCCAGCAGACGGGGGGGGGCTTCCTACGAGCAGTACTTC. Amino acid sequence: CASRRGGASYEQYF.

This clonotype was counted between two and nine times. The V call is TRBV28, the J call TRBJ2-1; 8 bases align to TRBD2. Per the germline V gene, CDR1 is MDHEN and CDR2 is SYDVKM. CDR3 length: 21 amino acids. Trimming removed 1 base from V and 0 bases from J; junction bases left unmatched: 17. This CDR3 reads CASSLSSQGRGAFDSYNEQFF. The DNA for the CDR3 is TGTGCCAGCAGTTTATCCTCTCAGGGGCGGGGGGCCTTTGACTCCTACAATGAGCAGTTCTTC.

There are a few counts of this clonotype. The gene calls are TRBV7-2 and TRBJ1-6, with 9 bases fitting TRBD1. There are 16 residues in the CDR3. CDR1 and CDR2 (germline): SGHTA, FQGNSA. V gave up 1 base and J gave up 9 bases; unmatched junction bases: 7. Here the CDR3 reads CASSLGGGQGSSPLHF. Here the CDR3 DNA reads TGTGCCAGCAGCTTAGGCGGGGGACAGGGCTCTTCACCCCTCCACTTT.

For the CDR3, the DNA is TGCGCCAGCAGCTTGGATGGTGGAAATTCACCCCTCCACTTT. Protein: CASSLDGGNSPLHF. The chain recombines TRBV5-1 with TRBJ1-6; D not certain. Trimming cost V 0 bases and J 7 bases, with 8 bases left between them. The CDR3 consists of 14 residues. CDR1 and CDR2 (germline): SGHRS, YFSETQ.

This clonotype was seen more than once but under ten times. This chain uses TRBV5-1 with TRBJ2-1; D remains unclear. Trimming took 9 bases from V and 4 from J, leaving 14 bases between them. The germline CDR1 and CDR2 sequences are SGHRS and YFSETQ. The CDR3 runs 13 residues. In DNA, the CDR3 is TGCGCCACCGCTGCTGTAGCATACAATGAGCAGTTCTTC. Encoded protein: CATAAVAYNEQFF.

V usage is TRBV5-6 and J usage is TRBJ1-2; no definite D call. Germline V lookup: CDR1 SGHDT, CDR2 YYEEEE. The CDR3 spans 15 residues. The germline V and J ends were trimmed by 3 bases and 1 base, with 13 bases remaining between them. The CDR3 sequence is CASSSDAVYNYGYTF. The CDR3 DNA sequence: TGTGCCAGCAGCTCGGACGCCGTCTATAACTATGGCTACACCTTC.

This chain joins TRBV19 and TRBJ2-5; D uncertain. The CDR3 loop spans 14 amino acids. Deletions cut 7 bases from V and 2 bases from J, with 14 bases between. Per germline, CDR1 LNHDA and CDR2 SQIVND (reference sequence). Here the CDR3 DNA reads TGTGCCAGTACGTGGGATATCCAACAAGAGACCCAGTACTTC. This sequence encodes CASTWDIQQETQYF. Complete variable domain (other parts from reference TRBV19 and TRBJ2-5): DGGITQSPKYLFRKEGQNVTLSCEQNLNHDAMYWYRQDPGQGLRLIYYSQIVNDFQKGDIAEGYSVSREKKESFPLTVTSAQKNPTAFYLCASTWDIQQETQYFGPGTRLLVL.

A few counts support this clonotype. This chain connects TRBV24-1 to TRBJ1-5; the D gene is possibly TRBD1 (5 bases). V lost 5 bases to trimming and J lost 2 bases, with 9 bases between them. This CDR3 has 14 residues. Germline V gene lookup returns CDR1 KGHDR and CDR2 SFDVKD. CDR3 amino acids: CATSATGGNQPQHF. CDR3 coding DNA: TGTGCCACCAGTGCGACGGGGGGCAATCAGCCCCAGCATTTT.

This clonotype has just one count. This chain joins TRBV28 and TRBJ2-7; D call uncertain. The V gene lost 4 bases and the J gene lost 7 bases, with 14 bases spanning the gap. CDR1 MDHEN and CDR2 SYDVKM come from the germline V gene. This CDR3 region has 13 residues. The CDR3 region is CASSSANLSEQYF. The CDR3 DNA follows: TGTGCCAGCAGTTCCGCCAACTTGAGTGAGCAGTACTTC.

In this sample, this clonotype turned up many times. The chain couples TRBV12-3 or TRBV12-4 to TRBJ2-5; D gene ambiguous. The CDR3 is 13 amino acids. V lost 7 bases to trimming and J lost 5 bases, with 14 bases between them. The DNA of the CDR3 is TGTGCCAGCACCTTCGACGAATGGGAGACCCAGTACTTC. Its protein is CASTFDEWETQYF.

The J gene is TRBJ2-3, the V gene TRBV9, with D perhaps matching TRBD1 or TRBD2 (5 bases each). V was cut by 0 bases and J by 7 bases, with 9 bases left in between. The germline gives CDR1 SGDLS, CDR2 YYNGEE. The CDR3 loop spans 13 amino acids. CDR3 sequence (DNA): TGTGCCAGCAGCGTAGTGTGGGACCATACGCAGTATTTT. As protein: CASSVVWDHTQYF.

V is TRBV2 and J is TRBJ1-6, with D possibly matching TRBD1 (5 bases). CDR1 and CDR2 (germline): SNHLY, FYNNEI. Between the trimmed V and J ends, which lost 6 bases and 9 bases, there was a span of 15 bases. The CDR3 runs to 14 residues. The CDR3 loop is CASRGGGGSSPLHF. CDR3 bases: TGTGCCAGCAGGGGAGGTGGGGGTAGTTCACCCCTCCACTTT. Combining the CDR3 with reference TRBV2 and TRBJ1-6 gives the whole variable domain EPEVTQTPSHQVTQMGQEVILRCVPISNHLYFYWYRQILGQKVEFLVSFYNNEISEKSEIFDDQFSVERPDGSNFTLKIRSTKLEDSAMYFCASRGGGGSSPLHFGNGTRLTVT.

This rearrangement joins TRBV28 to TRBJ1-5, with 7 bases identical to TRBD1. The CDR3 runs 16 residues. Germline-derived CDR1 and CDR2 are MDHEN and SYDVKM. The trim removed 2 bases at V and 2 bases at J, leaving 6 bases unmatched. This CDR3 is CASSLRTGSGNQPQHF. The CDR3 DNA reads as TGTGCCAGCAGTTTAAGGACAGGTAGCGGCAATCAGCCCCAGCATTTT.

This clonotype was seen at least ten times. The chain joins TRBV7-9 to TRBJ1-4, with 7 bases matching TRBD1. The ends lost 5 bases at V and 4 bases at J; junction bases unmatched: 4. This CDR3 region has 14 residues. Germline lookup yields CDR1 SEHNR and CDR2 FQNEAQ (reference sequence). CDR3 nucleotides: TGTGCCAGCAGCCACGGGACAGTTAATGAAAAACTGTTTTTT. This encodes CASSHGTVNEKLFF.

CDR3 sequence (DNA): TGTGCCAGCAGCGCCTGGATGGAGACCCAGTACTTC. Translated, it gives CASSAWMETQYF. V and J are TRBV28 and TRBJ2-5; D gene unclear. This CDR3 spans 12 amino acids. Germline CDR1 is MDHEN and CDR2 is SYDVKM. The ends were cut back, 6 bases at V and 5 bases at J, with 10 bases in the middle.

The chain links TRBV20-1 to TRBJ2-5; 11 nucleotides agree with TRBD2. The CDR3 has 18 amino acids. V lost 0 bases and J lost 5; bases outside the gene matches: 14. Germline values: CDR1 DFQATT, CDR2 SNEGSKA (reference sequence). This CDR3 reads CSARDSFPTSGSWETQYF. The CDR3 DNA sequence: TGCAGTGCTAGAGATTCATTCCCCACTAGCGGGAGTTGGGAGACCCAGTACTTC.

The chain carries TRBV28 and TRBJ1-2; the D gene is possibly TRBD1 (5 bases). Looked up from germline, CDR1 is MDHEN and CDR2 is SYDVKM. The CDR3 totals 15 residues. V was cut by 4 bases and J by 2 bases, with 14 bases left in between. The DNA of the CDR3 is TGTGCCAGCAGTTCTCTAAACCGGGACAACTATGGCTACACCTTC. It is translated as CASSSLNRDNYGYTF.

The CDR3 nucleotides are TGCGCCAGCAGCCAAGGGGGGAGGGGCACTGAAGCTTTCTTT. This sequence encodes CASSQGGRGTEAFF. The chain employs TRBV4-1 and TRBJ1-1; a possible D gene is TRBD1 (5 bases). Trimming left V 1 base short and J 4 bases short, with 10 bases between. CDR3 length: 14 residues. Germline V CDR1 and CDR2: MGHRA, YSYEKL.